This record concerns one TCR beta chain sequence. In germline, CDR1 is SGHKS, CDR2 YYEKEE (reference sequence). Trimming removed 3 bases from V and 5 bases from J; junction bases left unmatched: 1. The CDR3 covers 14 residues. The data belong to a study of cytomegalovirus exposure and HLA in healthy donors. 13 Jbeta primers and 60 Vbeta primers were used for the PCR. Measured with immunoSEQ multiplex PCR; TCRdb has only the in-frame clones, and not every one. The sample has 120,000 or so clones, approximately 76% seen once. Sequenced input: PBMCs. The TCR comes from a man aged 55-75 years in good health and CMV-seropositive. The chain joins TRBV5-5 to TRBJ2-2, with 10 nucleotides matching TRBD1. CDR3 in DNA: TGTGCCAGCAGCTGGACAGGGGGTACCGGGGAGCTGTTTTTT. Protein sequence: CASSWTGGTGELFF.